Listed here are 24 T cell receptor beta chains from one sample, sequenced in a study of T cells after yellow fever vaccination. TCRdb used MiXCR to reprocess the 5' RACE reads, holding one entry per CDR3 protein. Of approximately 340,000 distinct CDR3 sequences listed, 7.5% to 9% are singletons. Sequenced material: PBMCs, taken on the day of the first yellow fever vaccination. All receptors come from a man aged 18 to 35 who received the YFV17D yellow fever vaccine.

The CDR3 DNA reads as TGTGCCAGCAGTGAACTTGAGGTTTACGAGCAGTACGTC. This encodes CASSELEVYEQYV. The rearrangement uses TRBV6-1 and TRBJ2-7; D remains unclear. V was shortened by 2 bases and J by 4 bases, with 9 bases between the two germline ends. Germline V gene data show CDR1 as MNHNS and CDR2 as SASEGT. This CDR3 has 13 amino acids.

This clonotype was detected ten times or more. The chain carries TRBV6-1 and TRBJ2-1, with 7 bases that match TRBD1. Germline assignment: CDR1 MNHNS and CDR2 SASEGT. The CDR3 loop spans 15 amino acids. Trimming took 6 bases from V and 2 from J; bases not matched to a gene: 7. The CDR3 coding sequence is TGTGCCAGCAGATTCGGGACAGAACCCTACAATGAGCAGTTCTTC. Translating it yields CASRFGTEPYNEQFF.

This chain connects TRBV19 to TRBJ1-2; D is possibly TRBD1 (5 bases). The ends were cut back, 3 bases at V and 2 bases at J, with 13 bases in the middle. Germline V gene data show CDR1 as LNHDA and CDR2 as SQIVND (reference sequence). The CDR3 is 15 amino acids. The CDR3 loop reads CASSIGTGRNYGYTF. CDR3 DNA sequence: TGTGCCAGTAGTATTGGGACCGGACGGAACTATGGCTACACCTTC. Drawing the rest from reference TRBV19 and TRBJ1-2, the complete variable domain is DGGITQSPKYLFRKEGQNVTLSCEQNLNHDAMYWYRQDPGQGLRLIYYSQIVNDFQKGDIAEGYSVSREKKESFPLTVTSAQKNPTAFYLCASSIGTGRNYGYTFGSGTRLTVV.

The gene calls are TRBV5-1 and TRBJ1-2, with D unresolved. V was pared by 3 bases and J by 2 bases, with 8 bases between. The CDR3 is made up of 13 amino acids. Germline values: CDR1 SGHRS, CDR2 YFSETQ. The CDR3 DNA is TGCGCCAGCAGCTCCGCACCAAACTATGGCTACACCTTC. This gives the protein CASSSAPNYGYTF.

This clonotype was recorded a few times. This chain links TRBV28 with TRBJ2-7, with unresolved D. CDR3 length: 18 residues. The germline CDR1 and CDR2 sequences are MDHEN and SYDVKM. The V gene lost 4 bases and the J gene lost 1 base, with 23 bases spanning the gap. The CDR3 nucleotides are TGTGCCAGCAGTTCCCCGACCGGGCGCGGCGCCATTTCCTACGAGCAGTACGTC. It codes for CASSSPTGRGAISYEQYV.

This clonotype has ten or more counts. The genes are TRBV20-1 and TRBJ2-3, with TRBD2 matching over 7 bases. The CDR3 consists of 13 residues. Trimming at V came to 1 base and at J to 5 bases, leaving 3 bases not matched to a gene. Germline V lookup: CDR1 DFQATT, CDR2 SNEGSKA (reference sequence). The chain's CDR3 is CSARGAGRDTQYF. CDR3 nucleotide sequence: TGCAGTGCTAGAGGAGCGGGGAGAGATACGCAGTATTTT.

This clonotype appeared a few times. The junction shows a germline mismatch at one end, possibly a read error. V and J are TRBV7-7 and TRBJ2-3, with 12 bases aligning to TRBD2. CDR1 is SSHAT and CDR2 is FNYEAQ in the germline V gene (reference sequence). CDR3 length: 16 amino acids. The CDR3 nucleotides are TGTGCTAGCAGCCTCCTAGCGGGGGGGCCCTCAGATACGCAGTATTTT. It encodes CASSLLAGGPSDTQYF.

The rearrangement joins TRBV20-1 to TRBJ2-7, with 11 bases matching TRBD2. V shed 5 bases, J shed 4 bases, and the junction held 7 bases outside the gene matches. The germline CDR1 and CDR2 sequences are DFQATT and SNEGSKA (reference sequence). The CDR3 consists of 14 residues. CDR3 in amino acids: CSAFSGTSGYEQYF. The CDR3 DNA reads as TGCAGTGCTTTCTCGGGGACTAGCGGATACGAGCAGTACTTC.

DNA for the CDR3: TGTGCCAGCAGCCCTCGGCCCCAGGGGAACACTGAAGCTTTCTTT. This encodes CASSPRPQGNTEAFF. The gene calls are TRBV7-9 and TRBJ1-1; weak D call: TRBD1 (5 bases). The germline gives CDR1 SEHNR, CDR2 FQNEAQ (reference sequence). V lost 5 bases and J lost 1, with 14 bases in between. The CDR3 covers 15 residues.

This clonotype has more than one count but fewer than ten. The DNA of the CDR3 is TGTGCCAGCAGCATACGCAGGGCGCTCGGGAACATTCAGTACTTC. This encodes CASSIRRALGNIQYF. The chain has TRBV3-1 and TRBJ2-4; D might be TRBD1 (5 bases). V lost 5 bases to trimming and J lost 7 bases, with 18 bases between them. The CDR3 has 15 residues. Germline-derived CDR1 and CDR2 are LGHDT and YNNKEL (reference sequence).

The V call is TRBV19, the J call TRBJ2-1; D unclear. Trimming stripped 5 bases from V and 9 bases from J, with 11 bases between. Germline assignment: CDR1 LNHDA and CDR2 SQIVND (reference sequence). The CDR3 runs 12 residues. In nucleotides, the CDR3 is TGTGCCAGTAGTTCCCTCCTAGGTGAGCAGTTCTTC. Residues: CASSSLLGEQFF.

This clonotype came up a few times. This sequence joins TRBV12-3 or TRBV12-4 and TRBJ2-7; D unclear. The CDR3 contains 13 residues. V was shortened by 3 bases and J by 2 bases, with 8 bases between the two germline ends. The DNA of the CDR3 is TGTGCCAGCAGTTTGCCCTTCCCCTACGAGCAGTACTTC. Protein product: CASSLPFPYEQYF.

This clonotype was detected a few times. The chain combines TRBV10-3 with TRBJ2-2, with 8 bases that match TRBD2. Trimming took 10 bases from V and 1 from J; bases not matched to a gene: 8. Germline V CDR1 and CDR2: ENHRY, SYGVKD. CDR3 size: 15 residues. The CDR3 sequence: CATAEAGVNTGELFF. The CDR3 DNA reads TGTGCCACCGCCGAAGCGGGGGTGAACACCGGGGAGCTGTTTTTT.

Many counts were recorded for this clonotype. The rearrangement links TRBV20-1 to TRBJ2-7; TRBD2 agrees at 12 bases. The V and J ends lost 3 bases and 6 bases, in that order; junction bases with no gene match: 9. Per the germline V gene, CDR1 is DFQATT and CDR2 is SNEGSKA (reference sequence). The CDR3 loop spans 15 amino acids. The CDR3 bases are TGCAGTGCTAGGGAAGGACTAGCGGGGTCACCCGAGCAGTACGTC. Protein: CSAREGLAGSPEQYV.

This clonotype was picked up a small number of times. The rearrangement uses TRBV7-2 and TRBJ2-5; possibly TRBD1 for D (6 bases). The CDR3 is made up of 15 amino acids. CDR1 SGHTA and CDR2 FQGNSA come from the germline V gene. Between the trimmed V and J ends, which lost 1 base and 5 bases, there was a span of 14 bases. The DNA for the CDR3 is TGTGCCAGCAGCTTAGATTCAGGGGCGGAGGAGACCCAGTACTTC. Translated, it gives CASSLDSGAEETQYF.

The rearrangement joins TRBV10-3 to TRBJ2-7; D not resolved. The CDR3 is 12 amino acids. Germline V CDR1 and CDR2: ENHRY, SYGVKD. V lost 6 bases, J lost 3 bases, and 9 bases lay in between. Here the CDR3 reads CAIRGIDYEQYF. In DNA, the CDR3 is TGTGCCATCAGGGGGATAGACTACGAGCAGTACTTC.

This clonotype has just a few counts. The genes are TRBV4-3 and TRBJ2-5; TRBD2 matches at 8 bases. The V segment lost 1 base and the J segment 5 bases; nucleotides outside the gene matches: 6. Germline CDR1 is LGHNA and CDR2 is YSLEER. The CDR3 contains 15 residues. CDR3 in amino acids: CASSQATGGLETQYF. For the CDR3, the DNA is TGCGCCAGCAGCCAAGCTACGGGGGGGCTGGAGACCCAGTACTTC.

The chain joins TRBV5-1 to TRBJ1-4; no definite D call. CDR1 and CDR2 (germline): SGHRS, YFSETQ. The V gene lost 3 bases and the J gene lost 4 bases, with 16 bases spanning the gap. The CDR3 is 16 amino acids. DNA for the CDR3: TGCGCCAGCAGCTCGCTTACGGCAGGCGATAATGAAAAACTGTTTTTT. Translating it yields CASSSLTAGDNEKLFF.

This clonotype has ten or more counts. The V gene is TRBV7-9, the J gene TRBJ2-7, with a weak D call TRBD1 (6 bases). The CDR3 runs 14 residues. Germline V gene lookup returns CDR1 SEHNR and CDR2 FQNEAQ (reference sequence). V lost 5 bases and J 7 bases, leaving 18 bases between the germline ends. Here the CDR3 reads CASSLGQGLNEQYV. DNA of the CDR3: TGTGCCAGCAGCCTCGGGCAGGGGCTGAATGAGCAGTACGTC.

This clonotype was counted many times. This rearrangement joins TRBV6-1 to TRBJ2-1; 10 positions agree with TRBD1. V lost 7 bases and J lost 7; bases outside the gene matches: 7. Germline CDR1 MNHNS, CDR2 SASEGT. The CDR3 contains 14 residues. The CDR3 sequence: CASTAGQGWNEQFF. The CDR3, as DNA: TGTGCCAGCACGGCGGGACAGGGGTGGAATGAGCAGTTCTTC.

The chain is built from TRBV5-1 and TRBJ2-5; 7 nucleotides line up with TRBD2. J was trimmed by 9 bases and V by 0 bases; bases with no gene match: 14. This CDR3 is built from 16 residues. CDR1 and CDR2 (germline): SGHRS, YFSETQ. CDR3 in amino acids: CASSLAPGTTAVSQYF. The CDR3 DNA reads TGCGCCAGCAGCTTGGCCCCCGGGACTACGGCGGTATCCCAGTACTTC.

The chain is built from TRBV5-4 and TRBJ1-1; 9 bases are a match to TRBD1. V lost 9 bases and J lost 0; bases outside the gene matches: 12. The CDR3 runs 16 residues. Germline-derived CDR1 and CDR2 are SGHNT and YYREEE (reference sequence). DNA of the CDR3: TGTGCCACCTATACAGGGGGCGTGGGTATGAACACTGAAGCTTTCTTT. It yields the protein CATYTGGVGMNTEAFF.

This clonotype was recorded a few times. J is TRBJ2-2 and V is TRBV28; no firm D call. V was cut by 4 bases and J by 4 bases, with 10 bases left in between. The CDR3 length is 14 residues. CDR1 is MDHEN and CDR2 is SYDVKM in the germline V gene. CDR3 sequence: CASSSPGPTGELFF. In DNA, the CDR3 is TGTGCCAGCAGTTCGCCAGGTCCCACCGGGGAGCTGTTTTTT.

The chain is built from TRBV23-1 and TRBJ1-2, with D perhaps matching TRBD1 (5 bases). TRBV23-1 is an ORF; its function is uncertain. CDR3 length: 13 amino acids. V dropped 6 bases and J dropped 4 bases, with 12 bases sitting between them. CDR3 coding DNA: TGCGCCAGCAGCCCACAGGTTACCTATGGCTACACCTTC. It encodes CASSPQVTYGYTF.